The 29 T cell receptor beta chains reported below all come from one sample, sequenced in a study of blood T cell repertoires in COVID-19 (dated by TCRdb to the early 2020s). The library was made by the immunoSEQ multiplex PCR assay. TCRdb provides this immuneACCESS table in a form limited to in-frame rearrangements. Some clones are lacking; in checked studies, under half of them reflect an unresolved V gene, and why the rest are absent is not known. The sample yields hundreds of thousands of clones; roughly 89% were counted once. Almost 1.5% of the sample belongs to the ten largest clones. Sequences were obtained from peripheral blood. These receptors were collected from a woman in her twenties or thirties with active or convalescent COVID-19.

With regard to this clone: The same CDR3 also results from other DNA sequences found in this sample. This chain uses TRBV6-5 with TRBJ2-7, with a weak D call TRBD2 (6 bases). This CDR3 spans 12 amino acids. CDR1 and CDR2 from the germline V gene are MNHEY and SVGAGI. Trimming took off 6 bases at V and 2 bases at J, with 8 bases between the two ends. The CDR3 region is CASRTGAYEQYF. Written as DNA, the CDR3 is TGTGCCAGCAGAACGGGGGCCTACGAGCAGTACTTC.

The J gene is TRBJ1-5, the V gene TRBV27; D is unclear. The V gene's germline CDR1 is MNHEY and CDR2 SMNVEV (reference sequence). CDR3 size: 13 residues. Trimming left V 5 bases short and J 4 bases short, with 9 bases between. CDR3 DNA: TGTGCCAGCAGTAACGGAGTTAATCAGCCCCAGCATTTT. This sequence encodes CASSNGVNQPQHF.

This clone was observed at least ten times. V gene TRBV7-9 combines with J gene TRBJ2-2; D is possibly TRBD2 (6 bases). This CDR3 has 15 residues. The V gene lost 1 base and the J gene lost 6 bases, with 12 bases spanning the gap. The germline gives CDR1 SEHNR, CDR2 FQNEAQ (reference sequence). For the CDR3, the DNA is TGTGCCAGCAGCTTAGGAGGACTATTCGCCGGGGAGCTGTTTTTT. Amino acid sequence: CASSLGGLFAGELFF.

The genes are TRBV2 and TRBJ2-1, with 7 nucleotides matching TRBD2. Per the germline V gene, CDR1 is SNHLY and CDR2 is FYNNEI. The CDR3 is 14 residues long. V shed 6 bases, J shed 10 bases, and the junction held 12 bases outside the gene matches. CDR3 nucleotide sequence: TGTGCCAGCAGGCCGGGGACTACCCTACGAGAGCAGTTCTTC. It translates to CASRPGTTLREQFF.

The chain employs TRBV5-6 and TRBJ1-4; D unclear. V lost 3 bases and J 2 bases, leaving 17 bases between the germline ends. Per the germline V gene, CDR1 is SGHDT and CDR2 is YYEEEE. CDR3 length: 17 amino acids. CDR3 protein: CASSSSHLFGTNEKLFF. CDR3 sequence (DNA): TGTGCCAGCAGCTCATCCCACCTTTTCGGGACTAATGAAAAACTGTTTTTT. Full variable domain (missing parts from reference TRBV5-6 and TRBJ1-4): DAGVTQSPTHLIKTRGQQVTLRCSPKSGHDTVSWYQQALGQGPQFIFQYYEEEERQRGNFPDRFSGHQFPNYSSELNVNALLLGDSALYLCASSSSHLFGTNEKLFFGSGTQLSVL.

This chain joins TRBV5-1 and TRBJ1-1; D not resolved. From germline, CDR1 is SGHRS and CDR2 YFSETQ. The V end lost 6 bases, the J end lost 4 bases, and 13 bases lay between the germline ends. CDR3 length: 13 residues. The CDR3: CASIEGMGTEAFF. The CDR3 coding sequence is TGCGCCAGCATTGAGGGTATGGGCACTGAAGCTTTCTTT.

This chain joins TRBV27 and TRBJ1-4; 8 bases agree with TRBD1. Germline loops: CDR1 MNHEY, CDR2 SMNVEV (reference sequence). After removal of 7 bases from V and 6 bases from J, the junction contained 4 bases not matched to a gene. This CDR3 contains 13 residues. The CDR3 reads CASKETGDEKLFF. CDR3 nucleotide sequence: TGTGCCAGCAAAGAGACAGGGGATGAAAAACTGTTTTTT.

This clone was observed a single time. This chain joins TRBV7-9 and TRBJ1-5; D possibly corresponds to TRBD1 (6 bases). Trimming cost V 1 base and J 3 bases, with 19 bases left between them. From germline, CDR1 is SEHNR and CDR2 FQNEAQ (reference sequence). The CDR3 consists of 18 residues. In DNA form, the CDR3 reads TGTGCCAGCAGCTTAGTATGTATGGGCTCAGGGGTCAATCAGCCCCAGCATTTT. This encodes CASSLVCMGSGVNQPQHF.

CDR3 sequence: CATKNAGVHTQYF. Written as DNA, the CDR3 is TGTGCCACCAAAAACGCGGGGGTTCATACGCAGTATTTT. The chain carries TRBV11-2 and TRBJ2-3; 7 bases line up with TRBD2. V lost 10 bases and J lost 7; bases outside the gene matches: 11. The germline V gene has CDR1 SGHAT and CDR2 FQNNGV. The CDR3 covers 13 residues.

This sequence joins TRBV7-2 and TRBJ2-2; a possible D gene is TRBD2 (6 bases). The V gene's germline CDR1 is SGHTA and CDR2 FQGNSA. The germline V and J ends were trimmed by 2 bases and 1 base, with 11 bases remaining between them. The CDR3 spans 16 residues. The CDR3 DNA is TGTGCCAGCAGCTTATCGGGAGTAGGGAACACCGGGGAGCTGTTTTTT. It translates to CASSLSGVGNTGELFF.

The V and J genes are TRBV5-5 and TRBJ2-5, with D tentatively TRBD1 (6 bases). Germline-derived CDR1 and CDR2 are SGHKS and YYEKEE (reference sequence). This CDR3 is built from 13 residues. V lost 2 bases and J 5 bases, leaving 10 bases between the germline ends. The chain's CDR3 is CASSFDRLETQYF. Written as DNA, the CDR3 is TGTGCCAGCAGCTTCGACAGGTTGGAGACCCAGTACTTC.

The chain is built from TRBV18 and TRBJ1-2; TRBD1 might be the D (5 bases). V gave up 3 bases and J gave up 5 bases, with 16 bases separating them. CDR3 length equals 15 residues. Germline loops: CDR1 KGHSH, CDR2 LQKENI. CDR3: CASSPKMETAYGYTF. CDR3 nucleotide sequence: TGTGCCAGCTCACCTAAGATGGAGACAGCATATGGCTACACCTTC.

This clone appeared a single time. The chain couples TRBV4-2 to TRBJ2-5; 8 nucleotides match TRBD2. The germline V gene encodes CDR1 LGHNA and CDR2 YNFKEQ. CDR3 length: 17 residues. J lost 2 bases, V lost 0 bases, and 8 bases had no gene match. CDR3 in amino acids: CASSQDGVAGTQETQYF. CDR3 DNA sequence: TGTGCCAGCAGCCAAGATGGAGTAGCGGGGACTCAAGAGACCCAGTACTTC.

CDR3 bases: TGTGCCTGGAGTAACAGGCACAATCAGCCCCAGCATTTT. Its protein product is CAWSNRHNQPQHF. The V call is TRBV30, the J call TRBJ1-5; the D gene is possibly TRBD1 (5 bases). Germline V gives CDR1 GTSNPN, CDR2 SVGIG (reference sequence). Trimming left V 2 bases short and J 3 bases short, with 8 bases between. The CDR3 has 13 amino acids.

A single count supports this clone. V is TRBV29-1 and J is TRBJ2-7; 9 nucleotides agree with TRBD1. CDR3 length: 14 amino acids. Unmatched junction bases numbered 9, after V lost 3 bases and J lost 6 bases. Germline values: CDR1 SQVTM, CDR2 ANQGSEA. This chain's CDR3 is CSVEGQGKYGEQYF. CDR3 bases: TGCAGCGTTGAGGGACAGGGAAAGTATGGCGAGCAGTACTTC.

The chain recombines TRBV5-6 with TRBJ1-3, with D possibly TRBD1 on 6 matching bases. The CDR3 totals 15 residues. CDR1 SGHDT and CDR2 YYEEEE come from the germline V gene. V lost 4 bases to trimming and J lost 4 bases, with 15 bases between them. The chain's CDR3 is CASSPGGGRGNTIYF. The DNA of the CDR3 is TGTGCCAGCAGCCCTGGCGGGGGGCGAGGAAACACCATATATTTT.

The V gene is TRBV3-1 (or the pseudogene TRBV3-2), the J gene TRBJ2-4; 16 bases are shared with TRBD2. With 3 bases clipped from V and 1 base from J, the junction kept 0 bases outside the gene matches. Per germline, CDR1 LGHDT and CDR2 YNNKEL (reference sequence). The CDR3 consists of 17 residues. For the CDR3, the DNA is TGTGCCAGCAGCCAGGGACTAGCGGGAGGGGCCAAAAACATTCAGTACTTC. This translates into CASSQGLAGGAKNIQYF.

V and J are TRBV11-2 and TRBJ1-2; D may be TRBD1 (5 bases). Deletions cut 0 bases from V and 8 bases from J, with 22 bases between. This CDR3 has 17 amino acids. Germline CDR1 reads SGHAT; CDR2 reads FQNNGV. The CDR3 reads CASSLDLQGGRREGYTF. DNA for the CDR3: TGTGCCAGCAGCTTAGATCTCCAGGGTGGCAGGCGGGAAGGCTACACCTTC.

In the case of this clone: The sample carries other DNA sequences with the same CDR3. The chain recombines TRBV19 with TRBJ2-1; D is ambiguous. The CDR3 extends over 15 amino acids. Germline V lookup: CDR1 LNHDA, CDR2 SQIVND (reference sequence). Trimming shortened V by 1 base and J by 0 bases, and 7 bases separated the two germline ends. The CDR3 DNA is TGTGCCAGTAGTATAGGCTCGAGCTCCTACAATGAGCAGTTCTTC. It codes for CASSIGSSSYNEQFF.

The chain joins TRBV19 to TRBJ2-1, with D possibly matching TRBD1 (5 bases). CDR3 size: 15 residues. Trimming pared 3 bases from V and 3 bases from J, leaving 12 bases between. CDR1 is LNHDA, CDR2 SQIVND, per germline (reference sequence). The CDR3 nucleotides are TGTGCCAGTAGTATCGGCAGGGAAGTCTACAATGAGCAGTTCTTC. Its translation is CASSIGREVYNEQFF.

This clone came up a few times. The chain uses TRBV19 and TRBJ1-4; D may be TRBD1 (5 bases). V lost 3 bases to trimming and J lost 0 bases, with 8 bases between them. CDR1 and CDR2 from the germline V gene are LNHDA and SQIVND (reference sequence). The CDR3 consists of 15 residues. CDR3 sequence (DNA): TGTGCCAGTAGTATGGGGCTAGCAACTAATGAAAAACTGTTTTTT. This codes for CASSMGLATNEKLFF.

In regard to this clone: Other nucleotide sequences from this sample produce the same CDR3. The J gene is TRBJ2-7, the V gene TRBV14; TRBD2 matches at 10 bases. The CDR3 extends over 14 amino acids. Germline V gene data show CDR1 as SGHDN and CDR2 as FVKESK. With V trimmed by 4 bases and J by 3 bases, 3 bases remained unmatched. This CDR3 is CASSPLAGVYEQYF. The CDR3 nucleotides are TGTGCCAGCAGCCCGCTAGCGGGGGTCTACGAGCAGTACTTC. Filled out from reference TRBV14 and TRBJ2-7, the complete variable domain reads EAGVTQFPSHSVIEKGQTVTLRCDPISGHDNLYWYRRVMGKEIKFLLHFVKESKQDESGMPNNRFLAERTGGTYSTLKVQPAELEDSGVYFCASSPLAGVYEQYFGPGTRLTVT.

This clone was counted once. The chain is built from TRBV6-5 and TRBJ1-2; D perhaps matches TRBD1 (6 bases). This CDR3 comprises 16 residues. The V end lost 0 bases, the J end lost 4 bases, and 15 bases lay between the germline ends. Germline assignment: CDR1 MNHEY and CDR2 SVGAGI. CDR3 sequence: CASSYSPGRDTYGYTF. CDR3 nucleotide sequence: TGTGCCAGCAGTTACTCTCCGGGACGGGACACCTATGGCTACACCTTC.

The gene calls are TRBV6-4 and TRBJ1-2, with 9 bases identical to TRBD1. V dropped 6 bases and J dropped 2; count of bases not matched to a gene: 7. The V gene's germline CDR1 is MRHNA and CDR2 SNTAGT. This CDR3 spans 15 amino acids. The CDR3 DNA is TGTGCCAGCAGGGAACAGGGGGCCTCAAACTATGGCTACACCTTC. Translation: CASREQGASNYGYTF.

This sequence joins TRBV3-1 (or the pseudogene TRBV3-2) and TRBJ1-1, with 9 positions matching TRBD1. Per germline, CDR1 LGHDT and CDR2 YNNKEL (reference sequence). This CDR3 contains 15 residues. V was clipped by 2 bases and J by 4 bases; unmatched bases: 5. The CDR3 DNA reads as TGTGCCAGCAGCCAAAACCGGGACAGGGCCACTGAAGCTTTCTTT. It is translated as CASSQNRDRATEAFF.

This clone was observed many times. The chain couples TRBV5-1 to TRBJ2-3; D unclear. Germline CDR1 and CDR2: SGHRS and YFSETQ. The CDR3 sequence is 13 residues long. Trimming cost V 3 bases and J 1 base, with 6 bases left between them. CDR3 nucleotides: TGCGCCAGCAGCTCAGATGGCACAGATACGCAGTATTTT. This gives the protein CASSSDGTDTQYF.

CDR3 region: CASSTAGPSTQYF. CDR3 nucleotide sequence: TGTGCCAGCAGCACCGCTGGGCCTTCGACCCAGTACTTC. The rearrangement uses TRBV5-4 and TRBJ2-5; D remains unclear. V lost 4 bases and J lost 7, with 14 bases in between. CDR1 and CDR2 (germline): SGHNT, YYREEE (reference sequence). The CDR3 has 13 amino acids.

For this clone: This sample includes further DNA sequences coding for the same CDR3. The chain recombines TRBV5-1 with TRBJ1-1, with 10 bases fitting TRBD1. With V trimmed by 4 bases and J by 0 bases, 3 bases remained unmatched. Per germline, CDR1 SGHRS and CDR2 YFSETQ. CDR3 length equals 15 residues. CDR3 nucleotides: TGCGCCAGCAGCGGAGGACAGGGGGTGAACACTGAAGCTTTCTTT. This sequence encodes CASSGGQGVNTEAFF. The complete variable domain, with remaining parts taken from reference TRBV5-1 and TRBJ1-1, reads KAGVTQTPRYLIKTRGQQVTLSCSPISGHRSVSWYQQTPGQGLQFLFEYFSETQRNKGNFPGRFSGRQFSNSRSEMNVSTLELGDSALYLCASSGGQGVNTEAFFGQGTRLTVV.

J is TRBJ1-1 and V is TRBV12-5; maybe TRBD1 (5 bases). V was shortened by 10 bases and J by 4 bases, with 13 bases between the two germline ends. CDR3 length equals 12 residues. The germline V gene encodes CDR1 LGHNT and CDR2 FRNRAP. DNA of the CDR3: TGTGCTACAAGTCTGGGGCCCACTGAAGCTTTCTTT. Amino acids: CATSLGPTEAFF.